The TCR beta chain under discussion was sequenced for a study of CD4 T cells in relation to SARS-CoV-2 and coronaviruses. Study at large: PBMCs were cultured with antigen for approximately nine days before TCR beta sequencing. Median patient age was approximately 38 years, spanning 21 to 72 years.

The CDR3 runs to 13 residues. CDR1 is SGHVS, CDR2 FNYEAQ, per germline. V was cut by 1 base and J by 4 bases, with 5 bases left in between. Points from the study as a whole: This crossreactivity analysis covered spike protein alone, no other viral proteins.

This table comes from immunoSEQ multiplex PCR, and its TCRdb copy is limited to in-frame clones, with some not included. Of 35,000 to 50,000 clones in the sample, approximately 80% were seen once. Remarks on this clone: Its cognate antigen is unknown.

This chain joins TRBV7-6 and TRBJ1-5; D is ambiguous. Material: naive CD4+ T cells from PBMCs, cultured in vitro. Subset indicated: naive CD4+ T cells isolated by negative enrichment. The receptor comes from an adult with COVID-19. CDR3 region: CASSLDSNQPQHF. The DNA for the CDR3 is TGTGCCAGCAGCTTAGACAGTAATCAGCCCCAGCATTTT.